This TCR beta chain was sequenced for a study of CD8 T cells in ankylosing spondylitis. The study, taken as a whole, reports: In the blood and synovial fluid of reactive arthritis, some motif variants had been previously reported.

Concerning this clonotype itself: The antigen is undetermined.

Germline V gene data show CDR1 as MNHEY and CDR2 as SVGAGI. CDR3 size: 16 residues. J lost 2 bases, V lost 5 bases, and 10 bases had no gene match. TCRdb recomputed calls from the 5' RACE reads with MiXCR, one row per CDR3 protein. The profile shows about 310,000 distinct CDR3 sequences, about 20% of them singletons. The sequence was obtained from a female donor with ankylosing spondylitis or in good health (not recorded which). The sequenced sample was blood, either unsorted or a sorted T cell fraction (not recorded which). The chain carries TRBV6-5 and TRBJ1-2, with 8 positions matching TRBD1. CDR3 in amino acids: CASSRSPGTGNYGYTF. Here the CDR3 DNA reads TGTGCCAGCAGTCGCTCGCCCGGGACAGGCAACTATGGCTACACCTTC.